The 10 T cell receptor beta chains below were found in one sample sequenced in a study of blood T cell repertoires in COVID-19. The assay was immunoSEQ multiplex PCR, and TCRdb's table has in-frame clones only and misses some. The data show more than 95,000 clones, about four fifths seen once. The specimen was peripheral blood. The receptors shown here come from a woman over 75 with acute or convalescent COVID-19.

This clone was detected only once. The chain couples TRBV19 to TRBJ2-1, with no clear D. The CDR3 runs to 15 residues. Between the trimmed V and J ends, which lost 6 bases and 7 bases, there was a span of 19 bases. CDR1 is LNHDA and CDR2 is SQIVND in the germline V gene (reference sequence). The CDR3 spells CASSLEVATLNEQFF. CDR3 nucleotides: TGTGCCAGTAGCCTAGAGGTCGCCACGCTAAATGAGCAGTTCTTC. Supplemented by reference TRBV19 and TRBJ2-1, the full variable domain reads DGGITQSPKYLFRKEGQNVTLSCEQNLNHDAMYWYRQDPGQGLRLIYYSQIVNDFQKGDIAEGYSVSREKKESFPLTVTSAQKNPTAFYLCASSLEVATLNEQFFGPGTRLTVL.

This clone was recorded only once. The V gene is TRBV5-1, the J gene TRBJ1-2; 7 bases map to TRBD1. V shed 4 bases and J 2 bases; nucleotides not matched to a gene: 5. This CDR3 region has 14 residues. In germline, CDR1 is SGHRS, CDR2 YFSETQ. The CDR3 region is CASSIPGQNYGYTF. In DNA form, the CDR3 reads TGCGCCAGCAGCATCCCGGGACAGAACTATGGCTACACCTTC.

This clone has just one count. The V call is TRBV19, the J call TRBJ1-5; 8 nucleotides align to TRBD1. The V and J ends lost 1 base and 6 bases, in that order; junction bases with no gene match: 11. This CDR3 spans 17 amino acids. The germline V gene encodes CDR1 LNHDA and CDR2 SQIVND (reference sequence). The CDR3 DNA sequence: TGTGCCAGTAGTATAGCCGAAGACAGGGGTTGGGGTCAGCCCCAGCATTTT. Amino acids: CASSIAEDRGWGQPQHF.

The chain is built from TRBV7-9 and TRBJ2-7; 8 nucleotides agree with TRBD2. CDR3 size: 15 residues. Germline CDR1 SEHNR, CDR2 FQNEAQ (reference sequence). After removal of 1 base from V and 7 bases from J, the junction contained 9 bases not matched to a gene. CDR3 sequence: CASSLEEREYYEQYV. The CDR3, as DNA: TGTGCCAGCAGCTTAGAGGAGCGGGAGTATTATGAGCAGTACGTC.

V and J are TRBV10-3 and TRBJ1-5; TRBD1 is a possible D gene (6 bases). The CDR3 runs to 13 residues. The germline CDR1 and CDR2 sequences are ENHRY and SYGVKD. With 3 bases removed from V and 5 bases from J, the gap between germline ends came to 8 bases. In nucleotides, the CDR3 is TGTGCCATCAGTGACAACAGGGATCAGCCCCAGCATTTT. Translation gives CAISDNRDQPQHF.

This clone was observed a few times. This CDR3 reads CAITPRLGLAGRMNTGELFF. The CDR3 coding sequence is TGTGCCATCACTCCGCGGCTGGGACTAGCGGGCCGGATGAACACCGGGGAGCTGTTTTTT. This sequence joins TRBV10-3 and TRBJ2-2, with 12 bases matching TRBD2. Germline V lookup: CDR1 ENHRY, CDR2 SYGVKD. This CDR3 comprises 20 residues. The junction had 16 bases not matched to a gene; V was cut back by 7 bases and J by 1 base.

The J gene is TRBJ2-6, the V gene TRBV13; 7 bases align to TRBD1. Germline V lookup: CDR1 PRHDT, CDR2 FYEKMQ (reference sequence). The CDR3 is 16 amino acids. V shed 1 base, J shed 2 bases, and the junction held 2 bases outside the gene matches. The CDR3 DNA follows: TGTGCCAGCAGCTTAGAAGGGGGCGCTGGGGCCAACGTCCTGACTTTC. Translated, it gives CASSLEGGAGANVLTF. Together with reference TRBV13 and TRBJ2-6, the CDR3 gives the full variable domain: AAGVIQSPRHLIKEKRETATLKCYPIPRHDTVYWYQQGPGQDPQFLISFYEKMQSDKGSIPDRFSAQQFSDYHSELNMSSLELGDSALYFCASSLEGGAGANVLTFGAGSRLTVL.

This chain uses TRBV7-9 with TRBJ2-2; 8 positions agree with TRBD1. V lost 4 bases, J lost 5 bases, and 15 bases stayed unmatched. The germline CDR1 and CDR2 sequences are SEHNR and FQNEAQ (reference sequence). CDR3 size: 18 residues. This CDR3 is CASSSHTGTGGLTGELFF. The CDR3 nucleotides read TGTGCCAGCAGCTCACACACTGGGACAGGAGGACTTACCGGGGAGCTGTTTTTT.

This sequence joins TRBV18 and TRBJ1-3; D possibly corresponds to TRBD1 (5 bases). CDR3 length equals 15 residues. Germline V gives CDR1 KGHSH, CDR2 LQKENI. Trimming stripped 6 bases from V and 3 bases from J, with 15 bases between. Here the CDR3 reads CASSPTEVFGNTIYF. In DNA, the CDR3 is TGTGCCAGCTCGCCGACAGAAGTCTTTGGAAACACCATATATTTT.

The chain has TRBV6-2 or TRBV6-3 and TRBJ2-7; TRBD1 agrees at 9 bases. This CDR3 region has 15 residues. V gave up 0 bases and J gave up 4 bases; unmatched junction bases: 4. Looked up from germline, CDR1 is MNHEY and CDR2 is SVGEGT. The CDR3 protein is CASSYSGTGIYEQYF. For the CDR3, the DNA is TGTGCCAGCAGTTACTCCGGGACAGGGATTTACGAGCAGTACTTC.